The TCR beta chain described here comes from a study of blood T cells in healthy people across ages. As regards this clonotype: Its specificity is not known.

Each donor was a healthy Caucasian individual from Russia, aged about 6 to 95. Total RNA was isolated from each sample in quantities of at least 6 micrograms. Then a second PCR, running roughly 6 to 11 cycles, was carried out with a sample-barcoded 5' primer and a J-beta primer mix. TCRdb reprocessed the 5' RACE reads with MiXCR, giving one entry per CDR3 protein. The sample has hundreds of thousands of distinct CDR3 sequences; roughly 48% are singletons. From germline, CDR1 is MGHRA and CDR2 YSYEKL. The junction had 8 bases not matched to a gene; V was cut back by 5 bases and J by 0 bases. The CDR3 consists of 17 residues. Broader study findings: Comparison with aged donors showed that long-lived donors had more naive CD4+ cells and higher diversity.

This chain connects TRBV4-1 to TRBJ1-4, with 8 bases matching TRBD1. The TCR originated in a man aged 25-45 years in good health. The sequenced sample was blood. CDR3 amino acids: CASSSRTGTSTNEKLFF. The CDR3, as DNA: TGCGCCAGCAGCAGCCGGACAGGGACATCAACTAATGAAAAACTGTTTTTT.